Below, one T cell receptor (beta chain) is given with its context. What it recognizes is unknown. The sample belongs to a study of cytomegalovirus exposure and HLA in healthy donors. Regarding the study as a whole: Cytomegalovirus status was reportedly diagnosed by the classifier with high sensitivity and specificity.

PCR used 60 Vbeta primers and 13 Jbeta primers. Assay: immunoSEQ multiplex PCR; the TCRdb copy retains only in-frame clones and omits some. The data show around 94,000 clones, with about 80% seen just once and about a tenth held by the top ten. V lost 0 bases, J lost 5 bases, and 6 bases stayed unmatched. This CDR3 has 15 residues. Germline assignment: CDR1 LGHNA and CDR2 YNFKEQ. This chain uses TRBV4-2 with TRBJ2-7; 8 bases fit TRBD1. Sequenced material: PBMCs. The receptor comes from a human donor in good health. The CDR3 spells CASSQEETGVNEQYF. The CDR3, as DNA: TGTGCCAGCAGCCAAGAGGAGACAGGGGTCAACGAGCAGTACTTC.